Below, 26 T cell receptor beta chains from the same sample are listed, as sequenced in a study of cytomegalovirus exposure and HLA in healthy donors. 60 Vbeta and 13 Jbeta primers were used in PCR. Using immunoSEQ multiplex PCR, the repertoire was profiled, and TCRdb retains in-frame clones only, with some absent. The sample contains under 200,000 clones, roughly 80% of which appear only once. Input material: PBMCs. The receptors originated from a young man in good health and CMV-seropositive.

V is TRBV27 and J is TRBJ1-1; 7 bases map to TRBD1. There are 15 residues in the CDR3. Germline V CDR1 and CDR2: MNHEY, SMNVEV (reference sequence). With V trimmed by 0 bases and J by 4 bases, 5 bases remained unmatched. The CDR3 loop reads CASSLSWQGVTEAFF. The CDR3 nucleotides read TGTGCCAGCAGTTTATCTTGGCAGGGGGTCACTGAAGCTTTCTTT.

The chain uses TRBV7-9 and TRBJ2-7; 9 nucleotides align to TRBD2. This CDR3 spans 14 amino acids. The germline gives CDR1 SEHNR, CDR2 FQNEAQ (reference sequence). The V and J ends lost 6 bases and 5 bases, in that order; junction bases with no gene match: 8. The CDR3 DNA reads TGTGCCAGCAGGAAGTTAGCGGGAGCGGACGAGCAGTACTTC. This encodes CASRKLAGADEQYF.

This clone is a singleton in its sample. This chain links TRBV2 with TRBJ1-1, with TRBD1 as a possible D gene (5 bases). Germline assignment: CDR1 SNHLY and CDR2 FYNNEI. Trimming cost V 4 bases and J 3 bases, with 9 bases left between them. The CDR3 consists of 13 residues. CDR3 in DNA: TGTGCCAGCAGTGCGCGGGGGTACACTGAAGCTTTCTTT. The encoded protein is CASSARGYTEAFF.

The rearrangement links TRBV27 to TRBJ1-2; D uncertain. The V and J ends lost 5 bases and 2 bases respectively, with 18 bases between them. From germline, CDR1 is MNHEY and CDR2 SMNVEV (reference sequence). CDR3 length: 16 amino acids. CDR3 residues: CASSPFPDILNYGYTF. CDR3 sequence (DNA): TGTGCCAGCAGTCCTTTCCCCGACATCCTCAACTATGGCTACACCTTC.

The chain joins TRBV4-2 to TRBJ1-2; unclear D gene. Germline V CDR1 and CDR2: LGHNA, YNFKEQ. The V gene lost 0 bases and the J gene lost 2 bases, with 13 bases spanning the gap. The CDR3 has 16 residues. The CDR3: CASSQDSRTINYGYTF. CDR3 DNA sequence: TGTGCCAGCAGCCAAGATAGTCGAACGATCAACTATGGCTACACCTTC.

This chain links TRBV9 with TRBJ2-3; 9 bases map to TRBD2. Germline V gene lookup returns CDR1 SGDLS and CDR2 YYNGEE. V was clipped by 0 bases and J by 3 bases; unmatched bases: 5. The CDR3 runs 16 residues. The CDR3 DNA sequence: TGTGCCAGCAGCGTAGGAAATAGCGGGGGAACAGATACGCAGTATTTT. Its translation: CASSVGNSGGTDTQYF.

This chain joins TRBV4-2 and TRBJ1-1; D gene unclear. Trimming left V 2 bases short and J 3 bases short, with 7 bases between. Germline CDR1 LGHNA, CDR2 YNFKEQ. The CDR3 contains 13 residues. CDR3 in amino acids: CASSQQRDTEAFF. In DNA, the CDR3 is TGTGCCAGCAGCCAACAGAGGGACACTGAAGCTTTCTTT.

This clone showed up just a few times. The chain employs TRBV19 and TRBJ2-7, with D maybe TRBD2 (6 bases). Trimming left V 4 bases short and J 3 bases short, with 19 bases between. The CDR3 runs to 16 residues. Germline values: CDR1 LNHDA, CDR2 SQIVND (reference sequence). CDR3 loop: CASSTQTSWALYEQYF. The CDR3 DNA follows: TGTGCCAGTAGTACCCAGACTAGTTGGGCCCTCTACGAGCAGTACTTC.

The rearrangement uses TRBV4-3 and TRBJ2-5, with D perhaps TRBD2 (5 bases). The germline gives CDR1 LGHNA, CDR2 YSLEER. Trimming stripped 0 bases from V and 4 bases from J, with 9 bases between. This CDR3 is built from 14 residues. The CDR3 loop is CASSQDTGRETQYF. The DNA for the CDR3 is TGCGCCAGCAGCCAAGATACGGGGAGAGAGACCCAGTACTTC.

V usage is TRBV9 and J usage is TRBJ2-5; 14 bases align to TRBD2. V trimming: 3 bases; J trimming: 5 bases; junction bases outside the gene matches: 6. The CDR3 sequence is 16 residues long. Germline V lookup: CDR1 SGDLS, CDR2 YYNGEE. CDR3 residues: CASSETSGRALETQYF. Here the CDR3 DNA reads TGTGCCAGCAGCGAGACTAGCGGGAGGGCCTTGGAGACCCAGTACTTC.

The V call is TRBV4-1, the J call TRBJ2-5; a possible D gene is TRBD1 (6 bases). In germline, CDR1 is MGHRA, CDR2 YSYEKL. Trimming left V 0 bases short and J 4 bases short, with 18 bases between. The CDR3 contains 17 residues. CDR3: CASSQDIRQGISETQYF. The CDR3, as DNA: TGCGCCAGCAGCCAAGATATTCGCCAGGGGATTTCAGAGACCCAGTACTTC.

V is TRBV6-1 and J is TRBJ2-1, with a possible D match to TRBD2 (6 bases). V dropped 7 bases and J dropped 6 bases, with 16 bases sitting between them. Per the germline V gene, CDR1 is MNHNS and CDR2 is SASEGT. The CDR3 is 14 amino acids. CDR3 bases: TGTGCCAGCATTGGTTTACTAGCTGGCAATGAGCAGTTCTTC. Translating it yields CASIGLLAGNEQFF.

The chain is built from TRBV7-9 and TRBJ2-5; D ambiguous. The CDR3 has 15 amino acids. Trimming pared 1 base from V and 1 base from J, leaving 10 bases between. Germline loops: CDR1 SEHNR, CDR2 FQNEAQ (reference sequence). The CDR3 region is CASSLVRSGQETQYF. The CDR3 region has the DNA TGTGCCAGCAGCTTAGTTCGCTCAGGCCAAGAGACCCAGTACTTC.

This chain joins TRBV5-5 and TRBJ2-7; 8 bases are a match to TRBD1. The V segment lost 4 bases and the J segment 5 bases; nucleotides outside the gene matches: 20. Germline CDR1 is SGHKS and CDR2 is YYEKEE (reference sequence). This CDR3 contains 18 residues. CDR3 protein: CASSPFLPPDRVSDEQYF. In DNA, the CDR3 is TGTGCCAGCAGCCCGTTTCTCCCCCCGGACAGGGTTAGCGACGAGCAGTACTTC.

The chain carries TRBV9 and TRBJ2-7; no clear D. Germline CDR1 is SGDLS and CDR2 is YYNGEE. V lost 7 bases and J 0 bases, leaving 8 bases between the germline ends. The CDR3 totals 12 residues. CDR3 loop: CASGPSSYEQYF. The CDR3 DNA follows: TGTGCCAGCGGCCCCTCCTCCTACGAGCAGTACTTC.

V gene TRBV30 combines with J gene TRBJ1-2; D possibly corresponds to TRBD1 (6 bases). Per germline, CDR1 GTSNPN and CDR2 SVGIG (reference sequence). The CDR3 runs to 13 residues. Trimming removed 4 bases at V and 2 bases at J, with 11 bases between. The CDR3 region is CAWTDRRNYGYTF. The CDR3 bases are TGTGCCTGGACAGACAGGAGAAACTATGGCTACACCTTC.

This clone occurred once. J is TRBJ2-3 and V is TRBV10-1, with D hard to call. The CDR3 runs to 12 residues. Trimming stripped 4 bases from V and 3 bases from J, with 5 bases between. CDR1 and CDR2 from the germline V gene are WNHNN and SYGVQD (reference sequence). CDR3 protein: CASSVSTDTQYF. CDR3 DNA: TGCGCCAGCAGTGTTAGTACAGATACGCAGTATTTT.

V usage is TRBV15 and J usage is TRBJ1-2; possible D gene TRBD1, 6 bases. V lost 3 bases, J lost 4 bases, and 18 bases lay in between. This CDR3 contains 16 residues. Looked up from germline, CDR1 is LNHNV and CDR2 is YYDKDF (reference sequence). CDR3 coding DNA: TGTGCCACCAGCAGGGATATTACAGGGAGAGTCTATGGCTACACCTTC. Protein sequence: CATSRDITGRVYGYTF.

J is TRBJ2-5 and V is TRBV2; D not certain. Germline V gene data show CDR1 as SNHLY and CDR2 as FYNNEI. The CDR3 contains 12 residues. V was trimmed by 6 bases and J by 4 bases, leaving 9 bases between them. The CDR3 DNA follows: TGTGCCAGCAGCCTAAGTGGAGAGACCCAGTACTTC. Translating gives CASSLSGETQYF.

On this clone itself: Relative to the germline gene, one junction end is altered; a read error may explain this. The J gene is TRBJ1-5, the V gene TRBV7-9; 9 bases line up with TRBD1. The CDR3 is 16 residues long. Germline V lookup: CDR1 SEHNR, CDR2 FQNEAQ (reference sequence). The CDR3, as DNA: TGTTCCAGCAGCTTAGGACAGGGGTTCGGCAATCAGCCCCAGCATTTT. It yields the protein CSSSLGQGFGNQPQHF.

This CDR3 reads CASRLTDSNQPQHF. For the CDR3, the DNA is TGCGCCAGCAGGCTGACAGACAGCAATCAGCCCCAGCATTTT. This chain connects TRBV10-2 to TRBJ1-5, with D tentatively TRBD1 (5 bases). V was pared by 6 bases and J by 1 base, with 10 bases between. This CDR3 contains 14 residues. Germline CDR1 WSHSY, CDR2 SAAADI.

This chain links TRBV9 with TRBJ2-5; 11 bases are a match to TRBD1. The V and J ends lost 4 bases and 5 bases, in that order; junction bases with no gene match: 10. This CDR3 has 16 residues. The germline V gene encodes CDR1 SGDLS and CDR2 YYNGEE. CDR3 loop: CASSTNRDRGIETQYF. In DNA form, the CDR3 reads TGTGCCAGCAGCACCAATCGGGACAGGGGGATTGAGACCCAGTACTTC. The whole variable domain, remainder taken from reference TRBV9 and TRBJ2-5, is DSGVTQTPKHLITATGQRVTLRCSPRSGDLSVYWYQQSLDQGLQFLIQYYNGEERAKGNILERFSAQQFPDLHSELNLSSLELGDSALYFCASSTNRDRGIETQYFGPGTRLLVL.

V and J are TRBV5-1 and TRBJ2-5, with D possibly TRBD2 on 6 matching bases. The length of the CDR3 is 12 residues. Germline CDR1 SGHRS, CDR2 YFSETQ. Trimming removed 4 bases from V and 11 bases from J, with 15 bases in between. The CDR3 reads CASSERAREQYF. Here the CDR3 DNA reads TGCGCCAGCAGCGAGCGGGCCCGGGAGCAGTACTTC.

The CDR3 sequence: CSVAGRDSNEQFF. In DNA form, the CDR3 reads TGCAGCGTTGCGGGCAGGGATAGCAATGAGCAGTTCTTC. This chain uses TRBV29-1 with TRBJ2-1; TRBD1 is a possible D gene (5 bases). Germline V gives CDR1 SQVTM, CDR2 ANQGSEA. Trimming shortened V by 4 bases and J by 6 bases, and 13 bases separated the two germline ends. The CDR3 extends over 13 amino acids.

As concerns this clone: Different DNA sequences within this sample yield the same CDR3. V gene TRBV29-1 combines with J gene TRBJ2-5, with a tentative D call TRBD1 (6 bases). The better agreement between TRBJ2-7 and the DNA end casts doubt on the J call. The CDR3 consists of 11 residues. CDR1 and CDR2 (germline): SQVTM, ANQGSEA. The CDR3 reads CSVTDSYEQYF. CDR3 nucleotide sequence: TGCAGCGTGACGGACAGTTACGAGCAGTACTTC.

The V and J genes are TRBV2 and TRBJ2-7; D might be TRBD1 (5 bases). The CDR3 length is 14 residues. Germline V CDR1 and CDR2: SNHLY, FYNNEI. V lost 7 bases and J 4 bases, leaving 17 bases between the germline ends. CDR3 in DNA: TGTGCCAGCAATAAGTGGGGCAAAAAATACGAGCAGTACTTC. Translated: CASNKWGKKYEQYF.